This record concerns one TCR beta chain sequence. The data were taken from a study of T-cell memory formation after mild COVID-19. TCRdb used MiXCR to reprocess the 5' RACE reads, holding one entry per CDR3 protein. This repertoire shows about 560,000 distinct CDR3 sequences, approximately 15% found once; its top ten account for around 8.1%. The sample was PBMCs or a T cell subset sorted from them (not recorded which). The clonotype comes from an adult woman who had mild COVID-19 (a few samples of this study predate the infection). Cell type and time point are not known.

CDR3 DNA sequence: TGTGCCAGCAGCGCCGGGACTAAGGGCTACACCTTC. This translates into CASSAGTKGYTF. This chain connects TRBV7-6 to TRBJ1-2; D might be TRBD1 (5 bases). V was clipped by 5 bases and J by 8 bases, with 12 bases between them. The CDR3 has 12 amino acids. CDR1 and CDR2 from the germline V gene are SGHVS and FNYEAQ.